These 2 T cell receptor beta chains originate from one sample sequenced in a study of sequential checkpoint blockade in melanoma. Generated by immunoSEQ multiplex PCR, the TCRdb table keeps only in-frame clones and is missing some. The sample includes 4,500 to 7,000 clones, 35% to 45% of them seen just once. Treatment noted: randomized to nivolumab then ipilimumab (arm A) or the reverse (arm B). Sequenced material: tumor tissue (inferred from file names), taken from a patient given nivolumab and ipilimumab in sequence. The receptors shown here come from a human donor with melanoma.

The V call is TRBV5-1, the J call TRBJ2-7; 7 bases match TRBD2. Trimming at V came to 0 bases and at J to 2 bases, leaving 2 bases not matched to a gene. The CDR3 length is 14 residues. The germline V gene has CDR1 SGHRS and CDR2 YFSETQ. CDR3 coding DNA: TGCGCCAGCAGCTTGGTGGGAGGGACCTACGAGCAGTACTTC. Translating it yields CASSLVGGTYEQYF.

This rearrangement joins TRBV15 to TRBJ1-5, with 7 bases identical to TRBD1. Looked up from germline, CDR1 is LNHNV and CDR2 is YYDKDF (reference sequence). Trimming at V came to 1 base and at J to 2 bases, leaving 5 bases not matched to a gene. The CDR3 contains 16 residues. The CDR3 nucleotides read TGTGCCACCAGCAGAGGCCAGGGGGTCCGCAATCAGCCCCAGCATTTT. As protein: CATSRGQGVRNQPQHF.